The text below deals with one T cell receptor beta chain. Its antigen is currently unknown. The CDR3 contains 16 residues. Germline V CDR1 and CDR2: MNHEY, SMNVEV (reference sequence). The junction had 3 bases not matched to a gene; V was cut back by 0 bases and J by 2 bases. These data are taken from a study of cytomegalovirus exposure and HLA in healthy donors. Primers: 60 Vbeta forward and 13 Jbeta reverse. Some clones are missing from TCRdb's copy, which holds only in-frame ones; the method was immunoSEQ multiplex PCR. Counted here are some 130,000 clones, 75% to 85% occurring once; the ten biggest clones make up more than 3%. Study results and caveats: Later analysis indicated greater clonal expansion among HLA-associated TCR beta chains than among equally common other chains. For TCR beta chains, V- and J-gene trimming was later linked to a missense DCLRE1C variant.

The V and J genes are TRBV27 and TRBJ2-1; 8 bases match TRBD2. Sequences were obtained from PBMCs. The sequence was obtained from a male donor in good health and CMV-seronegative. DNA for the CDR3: TGTGCCAGCAGTTTATCAAGCGGGAGAGCCTACAATGAGCAGTTCTTC. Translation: CASSLSSGRAYNEQFF.